This TCR beta chain was profiled in a study of cytomegalovirus exposure and HLA in healthy donors. Study-wide background: About 200 million T cells yielded roughly 120 million unique TCR beta sequences in earlier analysis.

Comments on this clone: No antigen is known for it.

13 Jbeta primers and 60 Vbeta primers were used for the PCR. Sequencing was performed with immunoSEQ multiplex PCR; in TCRdb, only in-frame clones are kept and a portion is missing. The data contain 150,000 to 200,000 clones, 80% of them seen just once; the ten biggest clones take up approximately 1.1%. The CDR3 contains 14 residues. Germline V gene data show CDR1 as SGHKS and CDR2 as YYEKEE (reference sequence). The ends were cut back, 7 bases at V and 8 bases at J, with 21 bases in the middle. General observations from the study: The likely origin of a cluster of highly shared sequence variants was a sequencing artifact. Earlier findings revealed that most TCR beta V segments proved productive either about 87% or about 30% of the time. The listing of 150 to 200 TCR beta chains classed them as cytomegalovirus-associated.

The chain recombines TRBV5-5 with TRBJ1-1; the D is unclear. Sequenced sample: PBMCs. The source is a woman in her thirties or forties in good health and CMV-seronegative. The CDR3: CASSPWAGNREAFF. The CDR3 nucleotides read TGTGCCAGCTCTCCTTGGGCCGGGAATCGGGAAGCTTTCTTT. The full variable domain, completed using reference TRBV5-5 and TRBJ1-1, is DAGVTQSPTHLIKTRGQQVTLRCSPISGHKSVSWYQQVLGQGPQFIFQYYEKEERGRGNFPDRFSARQFPNYSSELNVNALLLGDSALYLCASSPWAGNREAFFGQGTRLTVV.